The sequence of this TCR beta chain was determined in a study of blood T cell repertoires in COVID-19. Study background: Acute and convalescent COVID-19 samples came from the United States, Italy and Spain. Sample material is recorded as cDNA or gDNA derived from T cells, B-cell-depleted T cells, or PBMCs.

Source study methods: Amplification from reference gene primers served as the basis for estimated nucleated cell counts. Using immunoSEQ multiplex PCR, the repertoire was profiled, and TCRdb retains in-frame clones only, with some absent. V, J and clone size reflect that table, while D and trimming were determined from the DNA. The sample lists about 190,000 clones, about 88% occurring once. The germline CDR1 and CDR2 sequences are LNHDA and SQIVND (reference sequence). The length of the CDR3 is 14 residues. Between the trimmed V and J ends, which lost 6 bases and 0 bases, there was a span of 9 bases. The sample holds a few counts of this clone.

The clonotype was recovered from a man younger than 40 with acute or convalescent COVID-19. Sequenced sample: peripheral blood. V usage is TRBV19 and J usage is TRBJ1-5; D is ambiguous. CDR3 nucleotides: TGTGCCAGTAGGCCCCACGGTAGCAATCAGCCCCAGCATTTT. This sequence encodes CASRPHGSNQPQHF.